This entry describes one T cell receptor (beta chain). The table came from immunoSEQ multiplex PCR; TCRdb's copy has only in-frame clones and leaves some out. The data contain tens of thousands of clones, roughly 88% of them singletons. This record comes from a study of PD-1 blockade in classical Hodgkin lymphoma. The CDR3 has 15 residues. V gave up 0 bases and J gave up 2 bases, with 11 bases separating them. Germline loops: CDR1 LGHNA, CDR2 YSLEER. All patients experienced relapse after autologous stem cell transplantation, and brentuximab vedotin exposure was variable. The J gene is TRBJ2-7, the V gene TRBV4-3; D is perhaps TRBD1 (6 bases). Material: peripheral blood mononuclear cells (PBMCs), obtained at baseline. This receptor was identified in a human donor with classical Hodgkin lymphoma. The CDR3 spells CASSQDDGQTYEQYF. The CDR3 DNA follows: TGCGCCAGCAGCCAAGATGATGGACAGACCTACGAGCAGTACTTC.